A single sample gave rise to the 31 T cell receptor beta chains below, sequenced in a study of T cell changes during pregnancy in multiple sclerosis. The assay was immunoSEQ multiplex PCR, and TCRdb's table has in-frame clones only and misses some. The data show 35,000 to 45,000 clones, about 91% seen once. This specimen consisted of CD4+ T cells from peripheral blood mononuclear cells, obtained after pregnancy. Source of these receptors: a female donor in good health, enrolled as a control in a pregnancy study.

V is TRBV7-9 and J is TRBJ2-6; 10 bases fit TRBD1. CDR1 SEHNR and CDR2 FQNEAQ come from the germline V gene (reference sequence). The CDR3 consists of 17 residues. V shed 5 bases, J shed 1 base, and the junction held 5 bases outside the gene matches. CDR3 sequence: CASSLRQGASGANVLTF. The DNA for the CDR3 is TGTGCCAGCAGCCTGCGACAGGGGGCGTCTGGGGCCAACGTCCTGACTTTC.

The chain uses TRBV7-6 and TRBJ2-7; a possible D gene is TRBD1 (6 bases). Trimming stripped 1 base from V and 0 bases from J, with 10 bases between. The germline V gene encodes CDR1 SGHVS and CDR2 FNYEAQ. The CDR3 loop spans 15 amino acids. DNA for the CDR3: TGTGCCAGCAGCTTAGTAGAGGGGGTCTCCTACGAGCAGTACTTC. It encodes CASSLVEGVSYEQYF.

The rearrangement uses TRBV28 and TRBJ2-7, with 9 bases that match TRBD1. Trimming cost V 0 bases and J 6 bases; bases outside gene matches: 0. This CDR3 is built from 13 residues. Germline lookup yields CDR1 MDHEN and CDR2 SYDVKM. CDR3 protein: CASSLWDRGEQYF. The CDR3 region has the DNA TGTGCCAGCAGTTTATGGGACAGGGGCGAGCAGTACTTC.

The chain's CDR3 is CASSGRPGGREKLFF. Here the CDR3 DNA reads TGTGCCAGCAGCGGACGCCCAGGGGGCCGTGAAAAACTGTTTTTT. The V call is TRBV5-5, the J call TRBJ1-4; 8 bases fit TRBD1. The CDR3 has 15 amino acids. The germline V gene encodes CDR1 SGHKS and CDR2 YYEKEE (reference sequence). V shed 4 bases, J shed 7 bases, and the junction held 9 bases outside the gene matches.

The chain employs TRBV2 and TRBJ1-3; D is ambiguous. The CDR3 runs 13 residues. V was clipped by 9 bases and J by 0 bases, with 9 bases between them. Germline CDR1 is SNHLY and CDR2 is FYNNEI. CDR3 region: CASSRLSGNTIYF. The CDR3 DNA reads TGTGCCAGTTCCAGACTCTCTGGAAACACCATATATTTT.

The J gene is TRBJ1-2, the V gene TRBV7-2; no definite D call. The CDR3 is 14 residues long. The germline V gene encodes CDR1 SGHTA and CDR2 FQGNSA. V was cut by 5 bases and J by 4 bases, with 14 bases left in between. CDR3 DNA: TGTGCCAGCAGCCCTCGGATAGACTTCTATGGCTACACCTTC. The encoded protein is CASSPRIDFYGYTF.

On this clone itself: This sample includes further DNA sequences coding for the same CDR3. This sequence joins TRBV4-3 and TRBJ2-7, with 10 bases aligning to TRBD2. The CDR3 runs 16 residues. V lost 3 bases, J lost 2 bases, and 7 bases stayed unmatched. Germline CDR1 reads LGHNA; CDR2 reads YSLEER. Here the CDR3 reads CASSQQRLAGAYEQYF. For the CDR3, the DNA is TGCGCCAGCAGCCAGCAGAGGCTAGCGGGGGCCTACGAGCAGTACTTC.

This chain connects TRBV5-1 to TRBJ2-7, with TRBD2 matching 8 bases. The trim removed 0 bases at V and 2 bases at J, leaving 4 bases unmatched. The CDR3 has 15 residues. The germline CDR1 and CDR2 sequences are SGHRS and YFSETQ. This CDR3 reads CASSLAAGDTYEQYF. In nucleotides, the CDR3 is TGCGCCAGCAGCTTGGCAGCGGGAGACACCTACGAGCAGTACTTC.

The CDR3 DNA reads TGTGCCAGCAGTTCACCTCGGGACAACCTTTTTAACACTGAAGCTTTCTTT. Its protein product is CASSSPRDNLFNTEAFF. The V call is TRBV27, the J call TRBJ1-1; a weak D match, TRBD1 (6 bases). The germline CDR1 and CDR2 sequences are MNHEY and SMNVEV (reference sequence). The CDR3 length is 17 residues. The V end lost 4 bases, the J end lost 2 bases, and 20 bases lay between the germline ends.

This chain uses TRBV11-3 with TRBJ2-7; 7 bases are a match to TRBD2. The ends lost 5 bases at V and 3 bases at J; junction bases unmatched: 4. This CDR3 has 13 residues. Germline loops: CDR1 SGHNT, CDR2 YENEEA. The CDR3 sequence: CASSPGLVYEQYF. The CDR3 DNA reads as TGTGCCAGCAGCCCAGGACTAGTCTACGAGCAGTACTTC.

The rearrangement links TRBV27 to TRBJ2-5, with D possibly being TRBD2 (7 bases). The ends were cut back, 3 bases at V and 4 bases at J, with 12 bases in the middle. The CDR3 is 14 residues long. The germline CDR1 and CDR2 sequences are MNHEY and SMNVEV (reference sequence). The CDR3 is CASSLGGQVETQYF. The CDR3 nucleotides read TGTGCCAGCAGTTTGGGGGGGCAGGTAGAGACCCAGTACTTC.

This clone appeared once. The chain has TRBV7-6 and TRBJ1-1; 7 bases align to TRBD1. The J segment lost 10 bases and the V segment lost 5 bases, leaving 10 bases of the junction unmatched. The length of the CDR3 is 13 residues. Germline V lookup: CDR1 SGHVS, CDR2 FNYEAQ. The CDR3 DNA follows: TGTGCCAGCAGCCAGACAGGGATTTCTTCAGCTTTCTTT. Residues: CASSQTGISSAFF.

The rearrangement joins TRBV12-2 to TRBJ2-2; TRBD2 reflects the table's D call only, with no check against the DNA. TRBV12-2 is designated a pseudogene. The CDR3 consists of 18 residues. CDR3 DNA sequence: TGTGCAAGTCGCTTAAATTCGGGGGGGGGCGCGGGCACCGGGGAGCTGTTTTTT. It yields the protein CASRLNSGGGAGTGELFF.

J is TRBJ2-7 and V is TRBV7-5; TRBD1 reflects the table's D call only, with no check against the DNA. TRBV7-5 is given as a pseudogene. The CDR3 loop spans 18 amino acids. The CDR3 DNA reads as TGTGTCAGAAGCGTCGGGACAGGGCTGGGAATGGGGGACTACGAGCAGTACTTC. Translated: CVRSVGTGLGMGDYEQYF.

The V gene is TRBV6-5, the J gene TRBJ1-5; D perhaps matches TRBD1 (5 bases). Germline CDR1 and CDR2: MNHEY and SVGAGI. This CDR3 contains 15 residues. V was pared by 6 bases and J by 3 bases, with 15 bases between. The chain's CDR3 is CASSPGLFNNQPQHF. The CDR3 DNA sequence: TGTGCCAGCAGCCCAGGGTTGTTTAACAATCAGCCCCAGCATTTT.

This chain links TRBV4-2 with TRBJ2-1, with 7 bases matching TRBD2. Losses at the gene ends were 1 base for V and 5 bases for J; bases not matched to a gene: 2. This CDR3 has 14 amino acids. CDR1 is LGHNA and CDR2 is YNFKEQ in the germline V gene. CDR3 bases: TGTGCCAGCAGCCAAGTTAGCGGGCACAATGAGCAGTTCTTC. Translation gives CASSQVSGHNEQFF.

The CDR3 bases are TGTGCCAGCGCCGACTCGACGGCATCCTACGAGCAGTACTTC. Protein product: CASADSTASYEQYF. This sequence joins TRBV28 and TRBJ2-7; no reliable D call. The ends were cut back, 8 bases at V and 1 base at J, with 15 bases in the middle. This CDR3 is 14 amino acids long. CDR1 is MDHEN and CDR2 is SYDVKM in the germline V gene.

The rearrangement uses TRBV19 and TRBJ1-4; D gene uncertain. CDR3 size: 13 residues. In germline, CDR1 is LNHDA, CDR2 SQIVND (reference sequence). Trimming pared 3 bases from V and 0 bases from J, leaving 2 bases between. For the CDR3, the DNA is TGTGCCAGTAGTATCTCAACTAATGAAAAACTGTTTTTT. Amino acids: CASSISTNEKLFF.

This clone was seen a few times. CDR3 nucleotide sequence: TGCGCCAGCAGCTTCCAGGGGGCGGGCGGGGAGCTGTTTTTT. Protein product: CASSFQGAGGELFF. The chain links TRBV5-1 to TRBJ2-2; TRBD1 aligns across 8 bases. CDR1 SGHRS and CDR2 YFSETQ come from the germline V gene. V was clipped by 2 bases and J by 7 bases; unmatched bases: 4. CDR3 length equals 14 residues.

The gene calls are TRBV7-2 and TRBJ1-4; a possible D gene is TRBD1 (6 bases). The V and J ends lost 4 bases and 8 bases respectively, with 11 bases between them. Germline CDR1 reads SGHTA; CDR2 reads FQGNSA. CDR3 length: 13 residues. The CDR3 region has the DNA TGTGCCAGCAGCTCCAACAGGGTCGAAAAACTGTTTTTT. Protein sequence: CASSSNRVEKLFF.

This clone was observed a few times. This sequence joins TRBV5-1 and TRBJ1-1; possible D gene TRBD1, 6 bases. Germline V gives CDR1 SGHRS, CDR2 YFSETQ. The CDR3 consists of 15 residues. Deletions cut 4 bases from V and 3 bases from J, with 16 bases between. The DNA for the CDR3 is TGCGCCAGCAGCCCTGGCGGGGGCGCGGACACTGAAGCTTTCTTT. Amino acids: CASSPGGGADTEAFF.

The rearrangement links TRBV29-1 to TRBJ2-3; 7 bases are a match to TRBD1. V gave up 4 bases and J gave up 4 bases; unmatched junction bases: 8. The CDR3 is 14 residues long. Germline V gives CDR1 SQVTM, CDR2 ANQGSEA. CDR3 sequence reads: CSVGARTGADTQYF. The DNA of the CDR3 is TGCAGCGTTGGGGCTCGGACAGGAGCAGATACGCAGTATTTT.

Note on this clone: The junction and the germline gene differ at one end; a read error may be behind it. V and J are TRBV7-2 and TRBJ2-1; TRBD2 aligns across 12 bases. The CDR3 consists of 14 residues. In germline, CDR1 is SGHTA, CDR2 FQGNSA. CDR3 protein: CASSLAGGHNEQFF. The DNA of the CDR3 is TGTGCCAGCAGCCTAGCGGGGGGGCACAATGAGCAGTTCTTC.

This sequence joins TRBV19 and TRBJ2-7; TRBD2 agrees at 9 bases. CDR1 and CDR2 (germline): LNHDA, SQIVND (reference sequence). J gave up 2 bases and V 7 bases, and 9 bases lay outside the gene matches. The CDR3 totals 15 residues. The CDR3 protein is CASTPSTSGTYEQYF. CDR3 DNA: TGTGCCAGTACCCCATCGACTAGCGGAACCTACGAGCAGTACTTC.

The CDR3 reads CASSPYDPGADTQYF. The DNA of the CDR3 is TGTGCCAGTAGTCCGTATGATCCTGGAGCAGATACGCAGTATTTT. The chain carries TRBV19 and TRBJ2-3; D gene unclear. The CDR3 covers 15 residues. Germline loops: CDR1 LNHDA, CDR2 SQIVND (reference sequence). V lost 5 bases and J 4 bases, leaving 16 bases between the germline ends.

This chain joins TRBV7-7 and TRBJ1-3; 9 bases fit TRBD1. This CDR3 has 15 amino acids. Per germline, CDR1 SSHAT and CDR2 FNYEAQ (reference sequence). After removal of 4 bases from V and 7 bases from J, the junction contained 8 bases not matched to a gene. The CDR3 spells CASSSGTGLSNTIYF. The CDR3 nucleotides read TGTGCCAGCAGCTCCGGGACAGGGTTAAGTAACACCATATATTTT. The full variable domain, its missing parts supplied by reference TRBV7-7 and TRBJ1-3, is GAGVSQSPRYKVTKRGQDVTLRCDPISSHATLYWYQQALGQGPEFLTYFNYEAQPDKSGLPSDRFSAERPEGSISTLTIQRTEQRDSAMYRCASSSGTGLSNTIYFGEGSWLTVV.

This chain connects TRBV5-4 to TRBJ2-3, with 9 positions matching TRBD2. J gave up 3 bases and V 0 bases, and 2 bases lay outside the gene matches. The CDR3 is 15 residues long. Germline lookup yields CDR1 SGHNT and CDR2 YYREEE (reference sequence). The CDR3 spells CASSLVTSGTDTQYF. CDR3 in DNA: TGTGCCAGCAGCTTGGTAACTAGCGGGACAGATACGCAGTATTTT.

The chain is built from TRBV7-2 and TRBJ2-7; the match to TRBD1 covers 9 bases. The V gene end was trimmed by 5 bases and the J gene end by 0 bases; junction bases not matched to a gene: 5. The CDR3 totals 15 residues. CDR1 is SGHTA and CDR2 is FQGNSA in the germline V gene. CDR3 nucleotide sequence: TGTGCCAGCAGCCCCATGACAGGGGGCTCCTACGAGCAGTACTTC. Translating gives CASSPMTGGSYEQYF. Based on the CDR3 plus reference TRBV7-2 and TRBJ2-7, the full variable domain is GAGVSQSPSNKVTEKGKDVELRCDPISGHTALYWYRQSLGQGLEFLIYFQGNSAPDKSGLPSDRFSAERTGGSVSTLTIQRTQQEDSAVYLCASSPMTGGSYEQYFGPGTRLTVT.

The chain links TRBV7-2 to TRBJ1-2; TRBD1 might be the D (5 bases). The CDR3 runs 16 residues. Germline V gene lookup returns CDR1 SGHTA and CDR2 FQGNSA. V dropped 3 bases and J dropped 0 bases, with 14 bases sitting between them. The chain's CDR3 is CASSLGGLLANYGYTF. CDR3 DNA: TGTGCCAGCAGCTTGGGGGGACTGCTAGCTAACTATGGCTACACCTTC. Using reference TRBV7-2 and TRBJ1-2 for the parts outside the CDR3, the full variable domain is GAGVSQSPSNKVTEKGKDVELRCDPISGHTALYWYRQSLGQGLEFLIYFQGNSAPDKSGLPSDRFSAERTGGSVSTLTIQRTQQEDSAVYLCASSLGGLLANYGYTFGSGTRLTVV.

The V call is TRBV6-1, the J call TRBJ2-5; D could derive from TRBD1 or TRBD2 (6 bases each). The J call may be wrong; the DNA end is better matched by TRBJ2-7. CDR3 length: 10 amino acids. From germline, CDR1 is MNHNS and CDR2 SASEGT. The CDR3 spells CDREDSEQYF. The DNA for the CDR3 is TGTGACAGGGAGGACAGCGAGCAGTACTTC.

The CDR3 loop is CASSLDPGTYEQYF. CDR3 nucleotides: TGTGCCAGCAGCTTAGATCCGGGAACCTACGAGCAGTACTTC. V usage is TRBV11-3 and J usage is TRBJ2-7; a possible D gene is TRBD2 (5 bases). Germline values: CDR1 SGHNT, CDR2 YENEEA. This CDR3 region has 14 residues. Trimming shortened V by 0 bases and J by 2 bases, and 8 bases separated the two germline ends.